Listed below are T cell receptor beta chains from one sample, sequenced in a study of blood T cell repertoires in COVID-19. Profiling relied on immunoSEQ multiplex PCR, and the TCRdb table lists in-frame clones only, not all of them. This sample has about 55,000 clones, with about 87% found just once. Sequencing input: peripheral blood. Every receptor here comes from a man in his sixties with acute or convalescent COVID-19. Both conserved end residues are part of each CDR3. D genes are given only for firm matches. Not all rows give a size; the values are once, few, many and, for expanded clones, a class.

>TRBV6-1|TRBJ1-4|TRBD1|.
TGTGCCAGCAGTGAGACAGGGGCTGGAGGAAAACTGTTTTTT
CASSETGAGGKLFF
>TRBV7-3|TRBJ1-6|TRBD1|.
TGTGCCAGCAGCCTACCGGGACAGAGGAGTTCACCCCTCCACTTT
CASSLPGQRSSPLHF
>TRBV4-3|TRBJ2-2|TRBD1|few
TGCGCCAGCAGCTGGGACAGAGACACCGGGGAGCTGTTTTTT
CASSWDRDTGELFF
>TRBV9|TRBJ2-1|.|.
TGTGCCAGCAGGGGGGCTAGTAACGAGCAGTTCTTC
CASRGASNEQFF
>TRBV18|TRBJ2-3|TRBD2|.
TGTGCCAGCTCACCGTCCCCGACTAGCGGACGCACAGATACGCAGTATTTT
CASSPSPTSGRTDTQYF
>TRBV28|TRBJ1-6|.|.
TGTGCCAGCAGTTTAATAGGGAGCTCCTATAATTCACCCCTCCACTTT
CASSLIGSSYNSPLHF
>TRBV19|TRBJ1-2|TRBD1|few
TGTGCCAGTAGTATAGCGGCGGGACAGGGGGCGAGTTATCGAGGCTACACCTTC
CASSIAAGQGASYRGYTF
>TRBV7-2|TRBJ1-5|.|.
TGTGCCAGCAGACAGACTATCAATCAGCCCCAGCATTTT
CASRQTINQPQHF
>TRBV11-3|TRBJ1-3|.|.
TGTGCCAGCAGCCCGGGGAGGGCCTCTGGAAACACCATATATTTT
CASSPGRASGNTIYF
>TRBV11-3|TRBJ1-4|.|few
TGTGCCAGCAGCGAAGAAGGGGGAGTGTCGGAAAAACTGTTTTTT
CASSEEGGVSEKLFF